Given below is one T cell receptor (beta chain) in context. The data were taken from a study of shared clonotypes between healthy human individuals. The assay was immunoSEQ multiplex PCR, and TCRdb's table has in-frame clones only and misses some. In the table there are 2 million to 2.5 million clones, approximately 93% of which are singletons. The CDR3 covers 14 residues. Trimming left V 3 bases short and J 3 bases short, with 13 bases between. From germline, CDR1 is SGHRS and CDR2 YFSETQ. The source material was naive CD4+ T cells from PBMCs. Documented subset: CD45RA+ positively selected. The clonotype comes from a man between 18 and 29 years old in good health. Some clones in this sample may be carry-over from other donors' samples. The J gene is TRBJ2-7, the V gene TRBV5-1, with D unclear. CDR3 region: CASSSTASHYEQYF. The CDR3 DNA reads TGCGCCAGCAGCTCTACGGCGTCCCACTACGAGCAGTACTTC.